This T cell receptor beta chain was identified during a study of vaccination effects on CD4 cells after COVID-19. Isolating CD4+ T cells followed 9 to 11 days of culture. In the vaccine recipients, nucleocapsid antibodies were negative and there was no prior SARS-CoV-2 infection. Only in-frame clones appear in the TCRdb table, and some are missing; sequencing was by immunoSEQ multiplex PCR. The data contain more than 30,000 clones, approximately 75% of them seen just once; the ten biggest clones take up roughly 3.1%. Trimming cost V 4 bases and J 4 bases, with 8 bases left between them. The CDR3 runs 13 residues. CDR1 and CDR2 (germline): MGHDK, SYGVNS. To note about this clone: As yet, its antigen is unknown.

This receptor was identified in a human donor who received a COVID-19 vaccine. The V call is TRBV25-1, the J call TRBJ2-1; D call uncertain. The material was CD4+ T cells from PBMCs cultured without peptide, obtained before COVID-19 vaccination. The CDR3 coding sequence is TGTGCCAGCAGTGCCCGCGAGTACAATGAGCAGTTCTTC. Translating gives CASSAREYNEQFF. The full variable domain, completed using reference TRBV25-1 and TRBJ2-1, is EADIYQTPRYLVIGTGKKITLECSQTMGHDKMYWYQQDPGMELHLIHYSYGVNSTEKGDLSSESTVSRIRTEHFPLTLESARPSHTSQYLCASSAREYNEQFFGPGTRLTVL.